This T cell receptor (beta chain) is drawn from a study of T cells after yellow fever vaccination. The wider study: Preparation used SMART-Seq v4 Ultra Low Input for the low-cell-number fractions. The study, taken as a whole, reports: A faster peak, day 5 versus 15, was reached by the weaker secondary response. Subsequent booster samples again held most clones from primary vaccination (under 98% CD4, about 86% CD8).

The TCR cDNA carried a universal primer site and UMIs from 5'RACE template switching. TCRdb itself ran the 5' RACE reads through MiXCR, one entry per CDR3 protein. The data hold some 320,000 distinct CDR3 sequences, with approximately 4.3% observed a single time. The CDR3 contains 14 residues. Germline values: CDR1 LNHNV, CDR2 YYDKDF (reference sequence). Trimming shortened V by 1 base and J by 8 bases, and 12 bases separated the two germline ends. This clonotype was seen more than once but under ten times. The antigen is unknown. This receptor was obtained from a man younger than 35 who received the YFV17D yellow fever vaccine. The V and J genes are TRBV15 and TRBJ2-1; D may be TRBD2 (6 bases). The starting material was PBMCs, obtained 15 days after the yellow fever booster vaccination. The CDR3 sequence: CATSRVSGGDEQFF. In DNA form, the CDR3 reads TGTGCCACCAGCAGAGTTAGCGGCGGGGATGAGCAGTTCTTC.